Listed below are T cell receptor beta chains from one sample, sequenced in a study of identical twins. TCRdb re-called the 5' RACE reads with MiXCR, one entry per CDR3 protein. The data hold hundreds of thousands of distinct CDR3 sequences, with less than 10% observed a single time. The data were also submitted as part of a second study, on yellow fever vaccine responses in identical twins.

Sequencing input: PBMCs. Receptors were obtained from a woman under 30 in good health. Each CDR3 is given with its conserved first and last residue. A D gene is named only where the DNA matches it firmly. Clone size is shown for a subset of rows, as once, few, many or a class of expanded clone.

TRBJ2-2,TRBV20-1,-,few,TGCAGTGCTAGACACGAGAGGAACACCGGGGAGCTGTTTTTT,CSARHERNTGELFF
TRBJ1-5,TRBV7-2,-,-,TGTGCCAGCAGCCCCCGTTGGGGCGAGGGTCAGCCCCAGCATTTT,CASSPRWGEGQPQHF
TRBJ2-3,TRBV5-1,TRBD2,few,TGCGCCAGCAGCTTAAATTCGCGGGGGACAGATACGCAGTATTTT,CASSLNSRGTDTQYF
TRBJ2-2,TRBV20-1,-,many,TGCAGTGCTGGTGGGGCGAACACCGGGGAGCTGTTTTTT,CSAGGANTGELFF
TRBJ2-7,TRBV18,-,-,TGTGCCAGCTCACCTACCCTTGATGGGGGACTCTACGAGCAGTACTTC,CASSPTLDGGLYEQYF
TRBJ2-7,TRBV11-1,TRBD1,-,TGTGCCAGCAGCTTAGGGGACAGGGGGCGAGCGTGGACCTACGAGCAGTACTTC,CASSLGDRGRAWTYEQYF
TRBJ1-4,TRBV7-9,-,few,TGTGCCAGCAGCCCCGGGGCGCGGTGGGAAAAACTGTTTTTT,CASSPGARWEKLFF
TRBJ2-1,TRBV20-1,-,-,TGCAGTGCTAGAGATCCGGGAGTACATGAGCAGTTCTTC,CSARDPGVHEQFF
TRBJ2-1,TRBV7-2,TRBD2,-,TGTGCCAGCAGCCCTAGCCGCGGGAGGGCCAATGAGCAGTTCTTC,CASSPSRGRANEQFF
TRBJ2-7,TRBV29-1,-,-,TGCAGCGTTGAACGGGACGGGGCCTACGAGCAGTACTTC,CSVERDGAYEQYF
TRBJ2-7,TRBV20-1,-,-,TGCAGTGCTAGAGAGCATGGGTTTTACGAGCAGTACTTC,CSAREHGFYEQYF
TRBJ1-3,TRBV28,TRBD1,-,TGTGCCAGCAGTTCCGCCGGGACAGCCACCAACTCTGGAAACACCATATATTTT,CASSSAGTATNSGNTIYF
TRBJ2-7,TRBV3-1,-,-,TGTGCCAGCAGCCAGAGTTTGATCCCCTACGAGCAGTACTTC,CASSQSLIPYEQYF
TRBJ1-5,TRBV7-2,-,few,TGTGCCAGCAGCTTTTTCTCCCAGCCCCAGCATTTT,CASSFFSQPQHF
TRBJ2-1,TRBV9,-,-,TGTGCCAGCAACCAAGAAGGGGTCTCCTACAATGAGCAGTTCTTC,CASNQEGVSYNEQFF
TRBJ2-1,TRBV18,TRBD1,-,TGTGCCAGCTCACCCTGGGACAGGGTGGGCAATGAGCAGTTCTTC,CASSPWDRVGNEQFF
TRBJ2-5,TRBV7-9,-,few,TGTGCCAGCAGTCCAGGGTCGGGAGAGACCCAGTACTTC,CASSPGSGETQYF
TRBJ1-1,TRBV5-1,-,few,TGCGCCAGCAGCGGGGGAAGAGTAGTGAACACTGAAGCTTTCTTT,CASSGGRVVNTEAFF
TRBJ1-5,TRBV2,-,few,TGTGCCAGCAGTTCAGGACCCTATAGCAATCAGCCCCAGCATTTT,CASSSGPYSNQPQHF
TRBJ1-1,TRBV7-9,TRBD1,few,TGTGCCAGCAGCGAAATAACAGGGGACACTGAAGCTTTCTTT,CASSEITGDTEAFF
TRBJ2-3,TRBV11-2,-,few,TGTGCCAGCAGCTACGGGGCACCTCCGCAGTATTTT,CASSYGAPPQYF
TRBJ2-4,TRBV6-1,TRBD1,-,TGTGCCAGCAAGCGGAGTGGGGCAGGGGGAGAAGTGGGCATTCAGTACTTC,CASKRSGAGGEVGIQYF
TRBJ2-7,TRBV27,-,few,TGTGCCAGCAGTTTCTCCTCCCGGACAGATTCTCCCTACGAGCAGTACTTC,CASSFSSRTDSPYEQYF
TRBJ1-1,TRBV12-3/TRBV12-4,-,few,TGTGCCAGCAGGGAGCGGACAAGGAACACTGAAGCTTTCTTT,CASRERTRNTEAFF
TRBJ2-1,TRBV6-2/TRBV6-3,-,many,TGTGCCAGCAGCCCACCGGGGGATGAGCAGTTCTTC,CASSPPGDEQFF
TRBJ2-5,TRBV3-1,-,few,TGTGCCAGCAGCCAAGATTGGCCAGGACAAGAGACCCAGTACTTC,CASSQDWPGQETQYF
TRBJ2-5,TRBV6-2/TRBV6-3,-,many,TGTGCCAGCAGTCACCCGTCCTGGACCCAGTACTTC,CASSHPSWTQYF
TRBJ2-3,TRBV4-1,-,once,TGCGCCAGCAGCCAAGAAGAGGGGACACGTAGCACAGATACGCAGTATTTT,CASSQEEGTRSTDTQYF
TRBJ2-3,TRBV12-3/TRBV12-4,-,many,TGTGCCAGCAGTTTAGATCTGGGGCAGGGCACAGATACGCAGTATTTT,CASSLDLGQGTDTQYF
TRBJ2-7,TRBV28,TRBD1,few,TGTGCCAGCAGTTTAATCGGCAGGGGGAGAGAGCAGTACTTC,CASSLIGRGREQYF
TRBJ2-7,TRBV20-1,-,few,TGCAGTGTTGGGGGAACAGCGTACGAGCAGTACTTC,CSVGGTAYEQYF
TRBJ2-1,TRBV15,TRBD2,-,TGTGCCACCAGCCCTTGGACTAGCGGGTTTTACAATGAGCAGTTCTTC,CATSPWTSGFYNEQFF
TRBJ2-3,TRBV5-1,-,-,TGCGCCAGCAGCTTGAGATGGGGCGCTCCTCCAACTAGCACAGATACGCAGTATTTT,CASSLRWGAPPTSTDTQYF
TRBJ1-2,TRBV12-3/TRBV12-4,-,few,TGTGCCAGCAGTCCTCGGCAGGGTTTGGACTATGGCTACACCTTC,CASSPRQGLDYGYTF
TRBJ2-7,TRBV7-2,TRBD1,few,TGTGCCAGCACGGCGCAGGGGGACTACGAGCAGTACTTC,CASTAQGDYEQYF
TRBJ2-3,TRBV12-3/TRBV12-4,-,many,TGTGCCAGCAGGGATGGACGAAATACGCAGTATTTT,CASRDGRNTQYF
TRBJ2-7,TRBV18,-,few,TGTGCCAGTAAAACAGAGTCCTACGAGCAGTACTTC,CASKTESYEQYF
TRBJ1-3,TRBV2,-,-,TGTGCCAGCTCAGCAGGGACGCCTGGAAACACCATATATTTT,CASSAGTPGNTIYF
TRBJ2-5,TRBV3-1,-,many,TGTGCCAGCAGCCAAGATTGGGAGACCCAGTACTTC,CASSQDWETQYF
TRBJ1-5,TRBV5-1,-,many,TGCGCCAGCAGCGACACTGGGGGGTTCAATCAGCCCCAGCATTTT,CASSDTGGFNQPQHF